This T cell receptor beta chain was obtained from a study of blood T cell repertoires in COVID-19. Libraries were prepared by immunoSEQ multiplex PCR; TCRdb keeps only in-frame clonotypes and omits some of them. The table records under 150,000 clones, 87% of them present only once. 12 amino acids form the CDR3, both terminal residues included. Germline lookup yields CDR1 PRHDT and CDR2 FYEKMQ (reference sequence). Comment on this clone: The limits of the CDR3 on the DNA are not certain, so only TCRdb's listed CDR3 is given.

The gene calls are TRBV13 and TRBJ1-2; whether TRBD1, the table's D call, matches the DNA was not checked. The sample consisted of peripheral blood. This receptor was identified in a man aged 45-60 years with active COVID-19. This CDR3 reads CASSFGQGASTF.